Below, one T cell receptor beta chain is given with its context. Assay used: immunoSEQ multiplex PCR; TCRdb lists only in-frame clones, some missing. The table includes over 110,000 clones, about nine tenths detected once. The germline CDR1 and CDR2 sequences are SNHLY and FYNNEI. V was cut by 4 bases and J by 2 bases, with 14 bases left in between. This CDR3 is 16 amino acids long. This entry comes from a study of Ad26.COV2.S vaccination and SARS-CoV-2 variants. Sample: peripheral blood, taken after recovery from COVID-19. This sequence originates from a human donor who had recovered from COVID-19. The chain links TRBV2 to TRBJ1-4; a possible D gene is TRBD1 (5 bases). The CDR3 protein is CASSAQGPGTNEKLFF. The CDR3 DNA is TGTGCCAGCAGTGCCCAGGGCCCCGGTACTAATGAAAAACTGTTTTTT.